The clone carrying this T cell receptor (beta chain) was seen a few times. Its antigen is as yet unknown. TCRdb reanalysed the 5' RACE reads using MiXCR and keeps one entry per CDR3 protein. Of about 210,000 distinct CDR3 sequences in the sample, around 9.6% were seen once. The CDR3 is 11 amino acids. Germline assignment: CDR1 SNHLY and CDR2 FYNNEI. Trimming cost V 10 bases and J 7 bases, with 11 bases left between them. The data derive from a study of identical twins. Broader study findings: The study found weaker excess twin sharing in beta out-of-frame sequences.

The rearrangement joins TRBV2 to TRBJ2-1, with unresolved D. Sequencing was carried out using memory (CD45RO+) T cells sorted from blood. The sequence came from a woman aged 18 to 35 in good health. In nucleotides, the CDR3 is TGTGCCACCAACCTGGCGAATGAGCAGTTCTTC. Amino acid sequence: CATNLANEQFF. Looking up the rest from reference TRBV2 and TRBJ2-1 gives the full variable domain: EPEVTQTPSHQVTQMGQEVILRCVPISNHLYFYWYRQILGQKVEFLVSFYNNEISEKSEIFDDQFSVERPDGSNFTLKIRSTKLEDSAMYFCATNLANEQFFGPGTRLTVL.